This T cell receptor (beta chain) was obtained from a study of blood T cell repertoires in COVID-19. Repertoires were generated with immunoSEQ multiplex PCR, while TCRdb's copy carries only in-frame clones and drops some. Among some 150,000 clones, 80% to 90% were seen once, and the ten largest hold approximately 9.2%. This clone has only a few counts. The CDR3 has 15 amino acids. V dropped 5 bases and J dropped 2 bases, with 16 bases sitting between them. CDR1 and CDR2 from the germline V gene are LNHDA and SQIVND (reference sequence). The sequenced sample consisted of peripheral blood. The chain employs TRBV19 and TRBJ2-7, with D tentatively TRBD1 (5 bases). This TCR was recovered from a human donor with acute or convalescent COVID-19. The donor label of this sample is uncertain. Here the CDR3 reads CASSPQGAGAYEQYF. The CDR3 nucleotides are TGTGCCAGTAGTCCCCAAGGGGCAGGAGCCTACGAGCAGTACTTC. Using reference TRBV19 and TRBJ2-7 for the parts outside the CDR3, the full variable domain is DGGITQSPKYLFRKEGQNVTLSCEQNLNHDAMYWYRQDPGQGLRLIYYSQIVNDFQKGDIAEGYSVSREKKESFPLTVTSAQKNPTAFYLCASSPQGAGAYEQYFGPGTRLTVT.